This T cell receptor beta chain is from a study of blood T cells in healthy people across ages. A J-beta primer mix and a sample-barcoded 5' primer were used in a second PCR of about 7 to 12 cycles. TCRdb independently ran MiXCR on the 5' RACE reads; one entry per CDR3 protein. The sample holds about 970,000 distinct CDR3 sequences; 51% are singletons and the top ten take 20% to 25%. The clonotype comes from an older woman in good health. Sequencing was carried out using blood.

The CDR3: CASSLVLGLAESYEQYF. The CDR3 DNA reads as TGTGCCAGCAGCTTAGTCTTGGGACTAGCAGAGTCCTACGAGCAGTACTTC. This sequence joins TRBV7-2 and TRBJ2-7; 9 bases agree with TRBD2. Germline-derived CDR1 and CDR2 are SGHTA and FQGNSA. Unmatched junction bases numbered 8, after V lost 1 base and J lost 1 base. CDR3 length: 17 residues.